The 30 T cell receptor beta chains presented below share a single source sample, sequenced in a study of T cell clonality in common variable immunodeficiency. Libraries were prepared by immunoSEQ multiplex PCR; TCRdb keeps only in-frame clonotypes and omits some of them. This sample carries fewer than 55,000 clones, none of them present only once. Sequencing input: peripheral blood mononuclear cells. The receptors originated from a person aged 18 to 70 in good health.

Points on this clone: The read finishes 3 residues shy of the CDR3 end, and the germline J gene is used to complete it. V gene TRBV6-1 combines with J gene TRBJ1-4, with TRBD1 matching 9 bases. The germline V gene encodes CDR1 MNHNS and CDR2 SASEGT. Trimming cost V 3 bases and J 8 bases; bases outside gene matches: 4. The CDR3 covers 14 residues. CDR3 residues: CASSDRTGVEKLFF. The DNA read from the CDR3 is TGTGCCAGCAGTGACAGGACAGGGGTGGAAAAA.

This clone was seen many times. The read is 3 residues too short to cover the CDR3 end, so that end is filled in from the germline J gene. The chain joins TRBV11-2 to TRBJ2-7; the D call may be TRBD1 or TRBD2 (5 bases each). CDR3 length: 14 amino acids. Germline V gene sequence: CDR1 SGHAT, CDR2 FQNNGV. The V end was cut by 0 bases, the J end by 5 bases, with 11 bases between. The CDR3 region is CASSLERGAHEQYF. The DNA read from the CDR3 is TGTGCCAGCAGCTTAGAAAGAGGGGCACACGAG.

This clone was detected many times. The read gets to within 3 residues of the CDR3 end, and the germline J gene fills in the rest. The J gene is TRBJ1-4, the V gene TRBV18; 7 nucleotides agree with TRBD1. CDR1 is KGHSH and CDR2 is LQKENI in the germline V gene. The CDR3 spans 15 residues. Unmatched junction bases numbered 4, after V lost 6 bases and J lost 0 bases. CDR3 sequence: CASSPRGPTNEKLFF. CDR3 DNA (partial): TGTGCCAGCTCGCCTAGGGGGCCAACTAATGAAAAA.

This clone appeared many times. The DNA ends 3 residues before the CDR3 does, and the rest of the CDR3 is filled in from the germline J gene. This sequence joins TRBV14 and TRBJ2-3; D not resolved. Germline lookup yields CDR1 SGHDN and CDR2 FVKESK. The length of the CDR3 is 15 residues. The V end lost 6 bases, the J end lost 0 bases, and 13 bases lay between the germline ends. The CDR3 DNA, read in part, is TGTGCCAGCAGTCCTAAACTGGTTAGCACAGATACG. Encoded protein: CASSPKLVSTDT. The entire CDR3 sequence reads CASSPKLVSTDTQYF.

This clone came up many times. Sequencing ends 3 residues short of the CDR3 end; the germline J gene provides the rest. This sequence joins TRBV20-1 and TRBJ1-2; a weak D match, TRBD1 (5 bases). Germline V gene data show CDR1 as DFQATT and CDR2 as SNEGSKA (reference sequence). CDR3 size: 15 residues. V shed 5 bases and J shed 3 bases, with 19 bases lying between them. The CDR3 DNA, read in part, is TGCAGTGCTTCCCCCGCTAACCAAGGGGACTATGGC. Translated, it gives CSASPANQGDYG. The entire CDR3 reads CSASPANQGDYGYTF.

A note on this clone: With a much larger clone just one base away, this may be a read error. Sequencing ends 3 residues short of the CDR3 end; the germline J gene provides the rest. The same CDR3 arises from other DNA sequences in this sample as well. The chain has TRBV7-8 and TRBJ1-1; D is uncertain. Germline V gene data show CDR1 as SGHVS and CDR2 as FQNEAQ. The CDR3 has 17 amino acids. CDR3 sequence reads: CASSLSGATEANTEAFF. The CDR3 bases that were read are TGTGCCAGCAGCTTAAGCGGTGCAACCGAAGCGAACACCGAA.

At least ten counts were recorded for this clone. The observed sequence ends 3 residues before the CDR3 terminus, with the missing tail filled in from the germline J gene. The rearrangement links TRBV6-1 to TRBJ2-3, with TRBD2 matching over 10 bases. V gave up 3 bases and J gave up 1 base; unmatched junction bases: 1. Germline V CDR1 and CDR2: MNHNS, SASEGT. The CDR3 is made up of 15 amino acids. CDR3 sequence: CASSDLAGGTDTQYF. The sequenced part of the CDR3 DNA is TGTGCCAGCAGTGATCTAGCGGGGGGCACAGATACG.

This clone appeared many times. From the germline J gene comes the end of the CDR3, since the read stops 3 residues before it. The chain employs TRBV14 and TRBJ2-6; tentatively, D is TRBD2 (6 bases). This CDR3 comprises 16 residues. CDR1 and CDR2 from the germline V gene are SGHDN and FVKESK. Trimming removed 1 base from V and 4 bases from J, with 11 bases in between. CDR3 bases read: TGTGCCAGCAGCCAAGTGGCGGGGTCAGGGGCCAACGTC. This gives the protein CASSQVAGSGANV. The entire CDR3 protein reads CASSQVAGSGANVLTF.

This clone was seen repeatedly, ten times or more. The CDR3 is cut off 3 residues early in the read; its end comes from the germline J gene. The gene calls are TRBV19 and TRBJ2-1; no clear D. The CDR3 is 12 residues long. Trimming cost V 3 bases and J 2 bases, with 2 bases left between them. The germline CDR1 and CDR2 sequences are LNHDA and SQIVND (reference sequence). The CDR3 is CASSITYNEQFF. CDR3 DNA (partial): TGTGCCAGTAGTATTACCTACAATGAG.

This clone was counted at least ten times. The read stops 3 residues short of the end of the CDR3; the missing end is completed from the germline J gene. The rearrangement joins TRBV30 to TRBJ2-7, with TRBD1 identical over 9 bases. Germline values: CDR1 GTSNPN, CDR2 SVGIG (reference sequence). This CDR3 comprises 13 residues. With 5 bases clipped from V and 4 bases from J, the junction kept 6 bases outside the gene matches. The CDR3 bases that were read are TGTGCCTGGGGGACAGGGTCTGATTACGAG. This translates into CAWGTGSDYE. The complete CDR3 reads CAWGTGSDYEQYF. The full variable domain, in which reference TRBV30 and TRBJ2-7 provide the parts outside the CDR3, is SQTIHQWPATLVQPVGSPLSLECTVEGTSNPNLYWYRQAAGRGLQLLFYSVGIGQISSEVPQNLSASRPQDRQFILSSKKLLLSDSGFYLCAWGTGSDYEQYFGPGTRLTVT.

This clone was observed many times. The read gets to within 3 residues of the CDR3 end, and the germline J gene fills in the rest. The V gene is TRBV20-1, the J gene TRBJ2-5, with 12 positions matching TRBD2. Germline V lookup: CDR1 DFQATT, CDR2 SNEGSKA (reference sequence). This CDR3 has 15 amino acids. V shed 5 bases and J 4 bases; nucleotides not matched to a gene: 8. The part of the CDR3 DNA that was read is TGCAGTGCTTTCTACCTAGCGGGAGGGAGAGAGACC. It encodes CSAFYLAGGRET. The entire CDR3 sequence reads CSAFYLAGGRETQYF.

This clone was detected only a few times. The read falls 3 residues short of the CDR3 end, and the missing part is taken from the germline J gene. The chain combines TRBV19 with TRBJ1-1, with 8 bases aligning to TRBD1. Germline lookup yields CDR1 LNHDA and CDR2 SQIVND (reference sequence). V dropped 4 bases and J dropped 6; count of bases not matched to a gene: 7. This CDR3 has 14 amino acids. The CDR3 DNA, read in part, is TGTGCCAGTAGTAGAGGACAGGGATGGGCTGAA. Residues: CASSRGQGWAE. The entire CDR3 reads CASSRGQGWAEAFF. The full variable domain, completed using reference TRBV19 and TRBJ1-1, is DGGITQSPKYLFRKEGQNVTLSCEQNLNHDAMYWYRQDPGQGLRLIYYSQIVNDFQKGDIAEGYSVSREKKESFPLTVTSAQKNPTAFYLCASSRGQGWAEAFFGQGTRLTVV.

There are many counts of this clone. The read ends 3 residues early relative to the CDR3; the germline J gene fills the gap. The chain couples TRBV14 to TRBJ1-2; no firm D call. This CDR3 is built from 14 residues. CDR1 SGHDN and CDR2 FVKESK come from the germline V gene. Trimming stripped 4 bases from V and 5 bases from J, with 14 bases between. The CDR3 spells CASSPQISPYGYTF. The DNA read from the CDR3 is TGTGCCAGCAGCCCGCAGATTTCCCCTTATGGC.

This clone was counted between two and nine times. The CDR3 reads CASSLSWGPNSPLHF. The sequenced CDR3 bases are TGTGCCAGCAGCTTAAGTTGGGGGCCGAATTCACCC. The V gene is TRBV7-9, the J gene TRBJ1-6, with a possible D match to TRBD1 (6 bases). Sequencing ends 3 residues short of the CDR3 end; the germline J gene provides the rest. The CDR3 is 15 residues long. V lost 2 bases and J lost 7, with 12 bases in between. Germline V lookup: CDR1 SEHNR, CDR2 FQNEAQ (reference sequence).

There are many counts of this clone. The read falls 3 residues short of the CDR3 end, and the missing part is taken from the germline J gene. The genes are TRBV4-2 and TRBJ2-7; 8 bases fit TRBD2. J lost 3 bases, V lost 4 bases, and 14 bases had no gene match. This CDR3 is 17 amino acids long. Looked up from germline, CDR1 is LGHNA and CDR2 is YNFKEQ. The CDR3 bases that were read are TGTGCCAGCAGCCCGGGACTTGGTAGCGGGGAGATCTACGAG. As protein: CASSPGLGSGEIYE. From start to end, the CDR3 is CASSPGLGSGEIYEQYF.

This clone was detected ten times or more. Read coverage stops 3 residues before the CDR3 terminus; the germline J gene supplies the remainder. The chain carries TRBV2 and TRBJ1-4; 9 bases are a match to TRBD1. This CDR3 comprises 14 residues. Germline CDR1 SNHLY, CDR2 FYNNEI. The V segment lost 6 bases and the J segment 6 bases; nucleotides outside the gene matches: 5. The CDR3: CASRPTGGDEKLFF. The part of the CDR3 DNA that was read is TGTGCCAGCAGGCCGACAGGGGGGGATGAAAAA.

This clone was detected only a few times. The CDR3 goes on 3 residues after the read ends, and that part is filled in from the germline J gene. This chain connects TRBV6-4 to TRBJ2-3, with D perhaps TRBD2 (5 bases). Trimming took off 6 bases at V and 3 bases at J, with 10 bases between the two ends. CDR3 length: 13 amino acids. CDR1 and CDR2 from the germline V gene are MRHNA and SNTAGT. The chain's CDR3 is CASSVPGTDTQYF. CDR3 DNA (partial): TGTGCCAGCAGCGTCCCGGGGACAGATACG.

The sample holds many counts of this clone. The CDR3 end falls 3 residues outside the read, so it is completed with the germline J gene. The gene calls are TRBV5-1 and TRBJ2-7; D might be TRBD2 (5 bases). The germline V gene has CDR1 SGHRS and CDR2 YFSETQ. CDR3 size: 14 residues. The V gene lost 3 bases and the J gene lost 2 bases, with 12 bases spanning the gap. The CDR3 DNA, read in part, is TGCGCCAGCAGCTCGGACGGGGAACCCTACGAG. Amino acids: CASSSDGEPYE. The entire CDR3 sequence reads CASSSDGEPYEQYF.

This clone occurred many times. The missing CDR3 end, 3 residues past where the read stops, is filled in from the germline J gene. The chain is built from TRBV5-1 and TRBJ2-7; 7 bases are shared with TRBD1. The CDR3 covers 13 residues. Looked up from germline, CDR1 is SGHRS and CDR2 is YFSETQ. Losses at the gene ends were 3 bases for V and 2 bases for J; bases not matched to a gene: 2. CDR3 amino acids: CASSWDSTYEQYF. The CDR3 bases that were read are TGCGCCAGCAGCTGGGACAGCACCTACGAG.

A note on this clone: From the germline J gene comes the end of the CDR3, since the read stops 3 residues before it. The J gene is TRBJ1-3, the V gene TRBV18; D ambiguous. CDR3 length: 15 amino acids. Germline CDR1 and CDR2: KGHSH and LQKENI. Trimming shortened V by 3 bases and J by 0 bases, and 9 bases separated the two germline ends. The CDR3 spells CASSPTLYSGNTIYF. CDR3 DNA, as far as it was read: TGTGCCAGCTCACCCACTTTATACTCTGGAAACACC.

This clone was observed at least ten times. Read sequence stops 3 residues before the CDR3 end, and the germline J gene provides the missing end. The chain has TRBV5-1 and TRBJ2-1; 7 bases fit TRBD2. The CDR3 runs to 15 residues. The V gene end was trimmed by 3 bases and the J gene end by 6 bases; junction bases not matched to a gene: 9. CDR1 and CDR2 from the germline V gene are SGHRS and YFSETQ. CDR3 DNA (partial): TGCGCCAGCAGCTCGGGGAGGGTTGGGCTCAATGAG. Its protein is CASSSGRVGLNE. The complete CDR3 sequence is CASSSGRVGLNEQFF.

There are many counts of this clone. The read ends 3 residues early relative to the CDR3; the germline J gene fills the gap. This rearrangement joins TRBV30 to TRBJ2-5; 13 bases are a match to TRBD2. Looked up from germline, CDR1 is GTSNPN and CDR2 is SVGIG (reference sequence). V was pared by 3 bases and J by 5 bases, with 3 bases of the junction left unmatched. The CDR3 length is 14 residues. The CDR3 is CAWRLAGGPETQYF. Incomplete CDR3 DNA: TGTGCCTGGAGACTAGCGGGAGGGCCGGAGACC.

This clone was seen at least ten times. The read halts 3 residues ahead of the CDR3 end, with the missing end drawn from the germline J gene. The chain employs TRBV13 and TRBJ2-3, with 9 bases identical to TRBD2. CDR1 and CDR2 from the germline V gene are PRHDT and FYEKMQ (reference sequence). The CDR3 runs to 15 residues. The junction had 4 bases not matched to a gene; V was cut back by 4 bases and J by 2 bases. The CDR3: CASSSLAGTTDTQYF. Partial CDR3 DNA: TGTGCCAGCAGCTCCCTAGCGGGGACCACAGATACG.

This clone has a handful of counts. The CDR3 end is not reached by the read, which stops 3 residues before it; the germline J gene fills it in. This chain joins TRBV7-6 and TRBJ1-4; the match to TRBD1 covers 7 bases. There are 14 residues in the CDR3. Germline V gene lookup returns CDR1 SGHVS and CDR2 FNYEAQ. With V trimmed by 5 bases and J by 4 bases, 4 bases remained unmatched. The CDR3 loop is CASSRDSFNEKLFF. The part of the CDR3 DNA that was read is TGTGCCAGCAGCCGGGACAGTTTTAATGAAAAA.

Remarks on this clone: The sequenced fragment ends 3 residues before the CDR3 boundary, so the rest is inferred from the germline J gene. This chain uses TRBV2 with TRBJ2-2; 9 bases agree with TRBD1. This CDR3 has 14 residues. Germline V gene lookup returns CDR1 SNHLY and CDR2 FYNNEI. Partial CDR3 DNA: TGTGCCAGCGGTTTACAGGGGGCCCGGGCACCG. Amino acid sequence: CASGLQGARAP. The full-length CDR3 reads as CASGLQGARAPLFF.

This clone occurred many times. The read gets to within 3 residues of the CDR3 end, and the germline J gene fills in the rest. Other DNA sequences within the sample encode an identical CDR3. The rearrangement links TRBV14 to TRBJ2-6, with D possibly TRBD2 on 5 matching bases. This CDR3 spans 16 amino acids. Trimming left V 1 base short and J 1 base short, with 8 bases between. Germline assignment: CDR1 SGHDN and CDR2 FVKESK. CDR3 loop: CASSQGGYSGANVLTF. The CDR3 bases that were read are TGTGCCAGCAGCCAAGGAGGGTATTCTGGGGCCAACGTC.

This clone was counted a few times. The read ends 3 residues early relative to the CDR3; the germline J gene fills the gap. The same CDR3 also results from other DNA sequences found in this sample. This rearrangement joins TRBV20-1 to TRBJ2-7; 8 nucleotides line up with TRBD2. Germline V gene data show CDR1 as DFQATT and CDR2 as SNEGSKA (reference sequence). This CDR3 has 16 amino acids. V lost 8 bases to trimming and J lost 2 bases; unmatched junction nucleotides: 17. The CDR3 bases that were read are TGCAGTATGGCTTTAAGGGGACTAGGTAGCACCTACGAG. Translating it yields CSMALRGLGSTYE. In full, the CDR3 is CSMALRGLGSTYEQYF.

This clone has a count of ten or more. The CDR3 goes on 3 residues after the read ends, and that part is filled in from the germline J gene. The rearrangement uses TRBV18 and TRBJ1-1; tentatively, D is TRBD1 (6 bases). Germline V gene sequence: CDR1 KGHSH, CDR2 LQKENI. The CDR3 sequence is 14 residues long. The sequenced part of the CDR3 DNA is TGTGCCAGCTCACCATCCGGGACACCGTCCGAA. This translates into CASSPSGTPSE. The full-length CDR3 reads as CASSPSGTPSEAFF.

This clone showed up just a few times. The chain's CDR3 is CASSDPGQGAPQETQYF. Partial CDR3 DNA: TGTGCCAGCAGTGACCCCGGACAGGGCGCCCCCCAAGAGACC. V usage is TRBV6-4 and J usage is TRBJ2-5, with 8 bases matching TRBD1. The read ends 3 residues before the CDR3 terminus; that terminus is restored from the germline J gene. V dropped 2 bases and J dropped 1; count of bases not matched to a gene: 9. Germline V gene lookup returns CDR1 MRHNA and CDR2 SNTAGT. The length of the CDR3 is 17 residues.

This clone was observed a handful of times. The DNA ends 3 residues before the CDR3 does, and the rest of the CDR3 is filled in from the germline J gene. This chain uses TRBV5-5 with TRBJ2-2; D remains ambiguous. The CDR3 spans 15 residues. Germline CDR1 SGHKS, CDR2 YYEKEE (reference sequence). V dropped 1 base and J dropped 0 bases, with 7 bases sitting between them. CDR3 DNA, as far as it was read: TGTGCCAGCAGCTTGCTGTCTCCGAACACCGGGGAG. Its translation: CASSLLSPNTGE. The CDR3, in full, reads CASSLLSPNTGELFF.